Listed below are T cell receptor beta chains from one sample, sequenced in a study of T cells in Graves' hyperthyroidism and ophthalmopathy. TCRdb re-derived calls from the multiplex PCR reads in MiXCR, one entry per CDR3 protein. The table lists over 650,000 distinct CDR3 sequences, over 40% of them singletons. Sequencing was carried out using peripheral blood or thyroid tissue (not recorded which). The receptors shown here come from an adult man with Graves' disease, either hyperthyroidism or ophthalmopathy (not recorded which). Each CDR3 is given with its conserved first and last residue. Each record gives: D gene, V gene, clone size, J gene, CDR3 DNA, CDR3 protein. A D gene is named only where the DNA matches it firmly. Where a row states a size, it is once, few, many or the class of an expanded clone; other rows omit it.

>TRBD1|TRBV24-1|NA|TRBJ2-3
TGTGCCACCAGTGATTTGATAGGGGGCGTGGATACGCAGTATTTT
CATSDLIGGVDTQYF
>NA|TRBV6-5|NA|TRBJ1-2
TGTGCCAGCAGTTACAGCAGGGCGAACTATGGCTACACCTTC
CASSYSRANYGYTF
>TRBD1|TRBV19|NA|TRBJ2-2
TGTGCCAGTAGTTCAAAGGACAGGTTCACCGGGGAGCCGTTTTTT
CASSSKDRFTGEPFF
>TRBD1|TRBV6-5|once|TRBJ2-7
TGTGCCAGCAGTAACACAGGGGCCCCAGAACCCTACGAGCAGTACTTC
CASSNTGAPEPYEQYF
>TRBD2|TRBV29-1|many|TRBJ2-2
TGCAGCGTTAGCGGGAGGCGAGTCGGCGGGGAGCTGTTTTTT
CSVSGRRVGGELFF
>TRBD1|TRBV20-1|few|TRBJ2-7
TGCAGTGCTAGAGCCGGGACAGGGAATGACGAGCAGTACTTC
CSARAGTGNDEQYF
>TRBD1|TRBV13|few|TRBJ1-1
TGTGCCAGCAGCACCGGACAGGGCTGGGACACTGAAGCTTTCTTT
CASSTGQGWDTEAFF
>NA|TRBV29-1|NA|TRBJ1-2
TGCAGCGCCAGCAGCGACAGTAACTATGGCTACACCTTC
CSASSDSNYGYTF
>TRBD2|TRBV7-9|few|TRBJ2-5
TGTGCCAGCAGCCAAGATGGGGCGGGAGTGGGAGAGACCCAGTACTTC
CASSQDGAGVGETQYF
>NA|TRBV12-3/TRBV12-4|few|TRBJ1-5
TGTGCCAGCAGTCCATACAGGTTCGGCAATCAGCCCCAGCATTTT
CASSPYRFGNQPQHF
>NA|TRBV25-1|once|TRBJ1-2
TGTGCCAGCTTGGAGATGGGGATGGACTATGGCTACACCTTC
CASLEMGMDYGYTF
>NA|TRBV9|many|TRBJ2-7
TGTGCCAGCAGCGTAGTTCCTAGAGACGAGCAGTACTTC
CASSVVPRDEQYF
>TRBD2|TRBV7-3|once|TRBJ2-5
TGTGCCAGCAGCTCTGGACTAGCGGGGGTCAGGGAAGAGACCCAGTACTTC
CASSSGLAGVREETQYF
>NA|TRBV20-1|once|TRBJ1-4
TGCAGTGCTAGAGACTCAAGACAAGGAGGCTACGAAAAACTGTTTTTT
CSARDSRQGGYEKLFF
>NA|TRBV29-1|many|TRBJ1-1
TGCAGCGTAGCCAGAGGAGGGGACACTGAAGCTTTCTTT
CSVARGGDTEAFF
>TRBD1|TRBV7-9|NA|TRBJ2-7
TGTGCCAGCAGCCCGCAGACAGGGAGATTCTACGAGCAGTACTTC
CASSPQTGRFYEQYF
>NA|TRBV29-1|NA|TRBJ2-2
TGCAGCGTGGCCGCCGGGGAGCTGTTTTTT
CSVAAGELFF
>NA|TRBV2|NA|TRBJ1-5
TGTGCCAGCAGTGCTGCCCCAGGGCAGGTCAATCAGCCCCAGCATTTT
CASSAAPGQVNQPQHF
>NA|TRBV29-1|many|TRBJ1-4
TGCAGCGTTGTCCGCGATGTTAATGAAAAACTGTTTTTT
CSVVRDVNEKLFF
>TRBD1|TRBV7-8|few|TRBJ1-4
TGTGCCAGCAGCTCCCGCGGGGCGACAGGGGGCCCGGAAAAACTGTTTTTT
CASSSRGATGGPEKLFF
>TRBD1|TRBV7-9|NA|TRBJ2-7
TGTGCCAGCAGCACAACGGACAGGGGGGACTACGAGCAGTACTTC
CASSTTDRGDYEQYF
>NA|TRBV7-9|NA|TRBJ2-7
TGTGCCAGCAGCCATTCTGACAGGACCTACGAGCAGTACTTC
CASSHSDRTYEQYF
>NA|TRBV20-1|NA|TRBJ2-5
TGCAGTGCGCTGGGGACGCAAGAGACCCAGTACTTC
CSALGTQETQYF
>NA|TRBV12-3/TRBV12-4|NA|TRBJ1-1
TGTGCCAGCAGGGTGCTTCTCCCGAACACTGAAGCTTTCTTT
CASRVLLPNTEAFF
>TRBD2|TRBV29-1|NA|TRBJ2-7
TGCAGCGTTGAAGGGAGCGGGAGGGTCGAGCAGTACTTC
CSVEGSGRVEQYF
>NA|TRBV7-9|NA|TRBJ1-6
TGTGCCAGCAGCTTTGAGGGAGGGGGAATCTCCTATAATTCACCCCTCCACTTT
CASSFEGGGISYNSPLHF
>NA|TRBV11-2|NA|TRBJ1-1
TGTGCCAGCAGCCAAGAGTATGGACAGACCTCCACTGAAGCTTTCTTT
CASSQEYGQTSTEAFF
>TRBD1|TRBV7-8|NA|TRBJ1-5
TGTGCCAGCAGCTCCGGGACGGCAGGGGGCCGTGATCAGCCCCAGCATTTT
CASSSGTAGGRDQPQHF
>NA|TRBV20-1|many|TRBJ1-3
TGCAGTGCTACAGCCTCTGGAAACACCATATATTTT
CSATASGNTIYF
>NA|TRBV29-1|NA|TRBJ1-5
TGCAGCGTTGCGGGGACTAGCGGGAGGAACTACGAGCATTTT
CSVAGTSGRNYEHF
>NA|TRBV5-1|NA|TRBJ1-1
TGCGCCAGCAGCTTGGGAGACACGGTCCTCTACAACACTGAAGCTTTCTTT
CASSLGDTVLYNTEAFF
>NA|TRBV15|NA|TRBJ2-5
TGTGCCACCAGCAGCTCCGCCGAGGAGACCCAGTACTTC
CATSSSAEETQYF
>NA|TRBV29-1|NA|TRBJ2-5
TGCAGCGTTTCCCCCAGGGGCGGCCTCCAAGAGACCCAGTACTTC
CSVSPRGGLQETQYF
>NA|TRBV24-1|many|TRBJ2-2
TGTGCCACCAGTGATCCGACGGGACTCCAGAACACCGGGGAGCTGTTTTTT
CATSDPTGLQNTGELFF
>NA|TRBV7-8|NA|TRBJ1-1
TGTGCCAGCAGCCAAGATGAACAGTTGATGAACACTGAAGCTTTCTTT
CASSQDEQLMNTEAFF
>TRBD1|TRBV12-3/TRBV12-4|NA|TRBJ1-1
TGTGCCAGCAGATACTCCGGACAGGGTAGGCATATGAACACTGAAGCTTTCTTT
CASRYSGQGRHMNTEAFF
>TRBD1|TRBV20-1|NA|TRBJ1-2
TGCAGTGATCCCACCTTGACAGGGAACTATGGCTACACCTTC
CSDPTLTGNYGYTF
>TRBD1|TRBV6-1|NA|TRBJ1-6
TGTGCCAGCAGACCTCCTACCGGGACAGGGTATAATTCACCCCTCCACTTT
CASRPPTGTGYNSPLHF
>NA|TRBV10-1|NA|TRBJ2-2
TGCGCCAGCAGCGACAGAGTCACCGGGGAGCTGTTTTTT
CASSDRVTGELFF
>NA|TRBV20-1|few|TRBJ1-1
TGCAGTGCTAGAAGGAGGCAGACTGAAGCTTTCTTT
CSARRRQTEAFF
>NA|TRBV5-1|NA|TRBJ2-5
TGCGCCAGCAGCAAAGGGGACGCCGGCGGAGAGACCCAGTACTTC
CASSKGDAGGETQYF
>NA|TRBV7-2|NA|TRBJ2-7
TGTGCCAGCAGCGCTGACAGTCCCACACTCTACGAGCAGTACTTC
CASSADSPTLYEQYF
>NA|TRBV2|NA|TRBJ1-5
TGTGCCAGAGACAGGCGGATGTTTAGCAATCAGCCCCAGCATTTT
CARDRRMFSNQPQHF
>TRBD1|TRBV5-1|once|TRBJ1-1
TGCGCCAGCAGCGCGGGACAGGGGGCGGTGAACACTGAAGCTTTCTTT
CASSAGQGAVNTEAFF
>TRBD1|TRBV9|NA|TRBJ1-2
TGTGCCAGCAGCCAAGACGGACAGGGGGCTATTGGCTACACCTTC
CASSQDGQGAIGYTF
>NA|TRBV7-9|NA|TRBJ1-1
TGTGCCAGCAGCTCCCAGCCGGGGCTGCAAAATGCTTCCTTT
CASSSQPGLQNASF